These 29 T cell receptor beta chains were sequenced from one sample in a study of shared clonotypes between healthy human individuals. The data were produced by immunoSEQ multiplex PCR, yet TCRdb's version contains in-frame clones alone and is incomplete. The repertoire holds approximately 2.3 million clones, with 80% to 95% as singletons. Sequencing was carried out using naive CD4+ T cells from PBMCs. Regarding subset: CD45RA+ positively selected. Receptor source: a man between 18 and 29 years old in good health. Some clones in this sample may be carry-over from other donors' samples.

The V and J genes are TRBV6-6 and TRBJ2-7; D is perhaps TRBD1 (6 bases). CDR3 length equals 15 residues. The germline gives CDR1 MNHNY, CDR2 SVGAGI (reference sequence). Deletions cut 2 bases from V and 3 bases from J, with 14 bases between. This CDR3 reads CASSYPGHGIYEQYF. CDR3 nucleotides: TGTGCCAGCAGTTACCCGGGACATGGAATCTACGAGCAGTACTTC.

DNA of the CDR3: TGTGCCATCAGTGACGAGGGGGGACAGGGATATGGCTACACCTTC. Translation gives CAISDEGGQGYGYTF. The chain carries TRBV10-3 and TRBJ1-2; 9 bases line up with TRBD1. The CDR3 spans 15 residues. The ends lost 3 bases at V and 5 bases at J; junction bases unmatched: 7. Germline CDR1 ENHRY, CDR2 SYGVKD.

The gene calls are TRBV19 and TRBJ1-1, with D possibly TRBD1 on 6 matching bases. Per germline, CDR1 LNHDA and CDR2 SQIVND (reference sequence). The CDR3 has 15 amino acids. The V end lost 3 bases, the J end lost 4 bases, and 15 bases lay between the germline ends. Written as DNA, the CDR3 is TGTGCCAGTAGTATTGCGACAGGTAAGAGCACTGAAGCTTTCTTT. Amino acid sequence: CASSIATGKSTEAFF. Complete variable domain (other parts from reference TRBV19 and TRBJ1-1): DGGITQSPKYLFRKEGQNVTLSCEQNLNHDAMYWYRQDPGQGLRLIYYSQIVNDFQKGDIAEGYSVSREKKESFPLTVTSAQKNPTAFYLCASSIATGKSTEAFFGQGTRLTVV.

This chain connects TRBV7-8 to TRBJ2-3, with D possibly being TRBD1 (7 bases). V lost 4 bases and J lost 5, with 16 bases in between. Germline V gene data show CDR1 as SGHVS and CDR2 as FQNEAQ. The CDR3 spans 15 residues. CDR3 coding DNA: TGTGCCAGCAGCTGGCGGGACAGTAGCGTAGATACGCAGTATTTT. Translating gives CASSWRDSSVDTQYF.

The CDR3 DNA reads TGTGCCAGAACGGGGAGCGGGACAAGCACAGATACGCAGTATTTT. Translating it yields CARTGSGTSTDTQYF. The gene calls are TRBV2 and TRBJ2-3, with a weak D call TRBD2 (7 bases). The CDR3 covers 15 residues. In germline, CDR1 is SNHLY, CDR2 FYNNEI. Between the trimmed V and J ends, which lost 9 bases and 0 bases, there was a span of 16 bases.

In regard to this clone: Other DNA sequences in this specimen translate into the identical CDR3. Written as DNA, the CDR3 is TGCGCCAGCAGCCAAGGCCCGAGGGGGACTGAAGCTTTCTTT. Translated: CASSQGPRGTEAFF. The chain combines TRBV4-3 with TRBJ1-1; a weak D match, TRBD1 (6 bases). V was cut by 1 base and J by 5 bases, with 11 bases left in between. The length of the CDR3 is 14 residues. Germline V gene data show CDR1 as LGHNA and CDR2 as YSLEER.

The CDR3 region has the DNA TGTGCCAGCAGACTAGCGGGAATCTACAATGAGCAGTTCTTC. Residues: CASRLAGIYNEQFF. The chain uses TRBV6-6 and TRBJ2-1, with TRBD2 identical over 10 bases. With V trimmed by 6 bases and J by 3 bases, 2 bases remained unmatched. Germline-derived CDR1 and CDR2 are MNHNY and SVGAGI (reference sequence). The CDR3 runs 14 residues.

This clone was detected only a few times. The chain is built from TRBV15 and TRBJ1-2; D not resolved. The length of the CDR3 is 14 residues. Germline CDR1 reads LNHNV; CDR2 reads YYDKDF (reference sequence). Trimming stripped 1 base from V and 4 bases from J, with 10 bases between. Written as DNA, the CDR3 is TGTGCCACCAGCAGAGTAGAGGTTCTCTATGGCTACACCTTC. It translates to CATSRVEVLYGYTF.

The chain recombines TRBV5-5 with TRBJ1-5, with TRBD1 matching 9 bases. Trimming removed 4 bases from V and 7 bases from J; junction bases left unmatched: 6. Germline V gives CDR1 SGHKS, CDR2 YYEKEE (reference sequence). The CDR3 has 14 amino acids. Written as DNA, the CDR3 is TGTGCCAGCAGCCAGGGACAGGGTGCGCAGCCCCAGCATTTT. It specifies CASSQGQGAQPQHF.

The genes are TRBV15 and TRBJ2-7; 12 bases are a match to TRBD2. V shed 0 bases, J shed 3 bases, and the junction held 3 bases outside the gene matches. CDR3 size: 16 residues. CDR1 is LNHNV and CDR2 is YYDKDF in the germline V gene (reference sequence). In nucleotides, the CDR3 is TGTGCCACCAGCAGAGAGACTAGCGGGAGTCTCTACGAGCAGTACTTC. Translating it yields CATSRETSGSLYEQYF.

This clone was detected only once. The J gene is TRBJ2-7, the V gene TRBV28; 8 nucleotides align to TRBD2. The germline V gene encodes CDR1 MDHEN and CDR2 SYDVKM. V trimming: 0 bases; J trimming: 1 base; junction bases outside the gene matches: 8. The CDR3 extends over 17 amino acids. Written as DNA, the CDR3 is TGTGCCAGCAGTTTATGGGTTAGCGGGACGCATTCCTACGAGCAGTACTTC. It translates to CASSLWVSGTHSYEQYF.

The chain uses TRBV2 and TRBJ2-3, with 8 bases fitting TRBD1. This CDR3 comprises 14 residues. CDR1 SNHLY and CDR2 FYNNEI come from the germline V gene. V lost 7 bases, J lost 6 bases, and 9 bases stayed unmatched. This chain's CDR3 is CASTKDRAGDTQYF. As DNA, the CDR3 is TGTGCCAGCACCAAGGACAGGGCAGGGGATACGCAGTATTTT.

A single count supports this clone. The CDR3 loop is CASSLLVFEEKLFF. CDR3 nucleotide sequence: TGTGCCAGCAGCTTACTGGTGTTCGAGGAAAAACTGTTTTTT. The genes are TRBV7-2 and TRBJ1-4, with D unclear. Per the germline V gene, CDR1 is SGHTA and CDR2 is FQGNSA. The CDR3 is 14 residues long. V dropped 2 bases and J dropped 8 bases, with 12 bases sitting between them.

This clone was observed a single time. This chain joins TRBV27 and TRBJ2-7; tentatively, D is TRBD2 (5 bases). CDR3 length equals 16 residues. Germline CDR1 MNHEY, CDR2 SMNVEV (reference sequence). Trimming stripped 2 bases from V and 1 base from J, with 15 bases between. CDR3 sequence reads: CASSLMRVTGSYEQYF. Here the CDR3 DNA reads TGTGCCAGCAGTTTAATGAGGGTGACTGGGTCCTACGAGCAGTACTTC.

This clone appeared a single time. The chain uses TRBV2 and TRBJ2-3, with a tentative D call TRBD2 (5 bases). V gave up 7 bases and J gave up 5 bases, with 13 bases separating them. CDR1 is SNHLY, CDR2 FYNNEI, per germline. The length of the CDR3 is 13 residues. CDR3 sequence reads: CASTIFGRDTQYF. CDR3 sequence (DNA): TGTGCCAGCACAATCTTTGGGAGAGATACGCAGTATTTT.

This rearrangement joins TRBV30 to TRBJ1-6; D is possibly TRBD1 (5 bases). Trimming stripped 2 bases from V and 10 bases from J, with 12 bases between. Germline V gene sequence: CDR1 GTSNPN, CDR2 SVGIG (reference sequence). The CDR3 runs 13 residues. The CDR3 region has the DNA TGTGCCTGGAGTCAGGGATGGGTGTCACCCCTCCACTTT. Translating gives CAWSQGWVSPLHF.

The rearrangement joins TRBV9 to TRBJ1-4; a weak D match, TRBD1 (5 bases). CDR3 length: 16 residues. Germline CDR1 and CDR2: SGDLS and YYNGEE. V lost 0 bases to trimming and J lost 8 bases, with 17 bases between them. The CDR3 protein is CASSVGWQGLGEKLFF. The CDR3 coding sequence is TGTGCCAGCAGCGTAGGGTGGCAGGGCTTAGGCGAAAAACTGTTTTTT.

The V and J genes are TRBV9 and TRBJ1-1, with TRBD1 matching 8 bases. V shed 3 bases and J 9 bases; nucleotides not matched to a gene: 7. Germline CDR1 SGDLS, CDR2 YYNGEE. This CDR3 contains 13 residues. In DNA form, the CDR3 reads TGTGCCAGCAGCGAGGAGCAGGGGGCCCAAGCTTTCTTT. The encoded protein is CASSEEQGAQAFF.

V and J are TRBV14 and TRBJ2-1; 9 bases align to TRBD2. The CDR3 spans 17 residues. CDR1 and CDR2 (germline): SGHDN, FVKESK. V lost 1 base to trimming and J lost 6 bases; unmatched junction nucleotides: 10. CDR3 sequence reads: CASSQVILAGARNEQFF. CDR3 nucleotides: TGTGCCAGCAGCCAAGTTATATTAGCGGGAGCCCGCAATGAGCAGTTCTTC.

This clone came up once. This chain links TRBV19 with TRBJ2-2, with TRBD1 matching over 9 bases. V lost 5 bases and J lost 4; bases outside the gene matches: 8. Germline values: CDR1 LNHDA, CDR2 SQIVND (reference sequence). The CDR3 sequence is 16 residues long. This chain's CDR3 is CASSQQGAPSTGELFF. CDR3 bases: TGTGCCAGTAGTCAACAGGGGGCGCCGAGCACCGGGGAGCTGTTTTTT.

The rearrangement uses TRBV6-5 and TRBJ2-5, with 13 bases that match TRBD2. V dropped 2 bases and J dropped 9; count of bases not matched to a gene: 0. Germline V gene data show CDR1 as MNHEY and CDR2 as SVGAGI. The CDR3 is 13 residues long. This CDR3 reads CASSYGLAGAQYF. In DNA, the CDR3 is TGTGCCAGCAGTTACGGACTAGCGGGGGCCCAGTACTTC.

The chain carries TRBV6-5 and TRBJ1-2; 7 positions agree with TRBD1. V trimming: 7 bases; J trimming: 4 bases; junction bases outside the gene matches: 12. The germline gives CDR1 MNHEY, CDR2 SVGAGI. The length of the CDR3 is 15 residues. The DNA for the CDR3 is TGTGCCAGCAAAAGCGCGGCAGGGGGTGCCTATGGCTACACCTTC. Translation gives CASKSAAGGAYGYTF.

A note on this clone: The sample carries other DNA sequences with the same CDR3. This chain connects TRBV18 to TRBJ2-5, with 10 bases matching TRBD1. CDR3 size: 14 residues. V lost 3 bases and J lost 4; bases outside the gene matches: 2. Germline V gene data show CDR1 as KGHSH and CDR2 as LQKENI. The CDR3 sequence: CASSPGTGAETQYF. The CDR3 DNA follows: TGTGCCAGCTCACCCGGGACAGGGGCAGAGACCCAGTACTTC.

The gene calls are TRBV9 and TRBJ2-2; TRBD1 is a possible D gene (5 bases). There are 15 residues in the CDR3. Germline V lookup: CDR1 SGDLS, CDR2 YYNGEE. V shed 0 bases and J shed 0 bases, with 6 bases lying between them. CDR3 nucleotides: TGTGCCAGCAGCGTAGAGGACACGAACACCGGGGAGCTGTTTTTT. This gives the protein CASSVEDTNTGELFF.

The J gene is TRBJ2-1, the V gene TRBV7-9, with 7 nucleotides matching TRBD1. V was pared by 5 bases and J by 8 bases, with 6 bases of the junction left unmatched. The CDR3 sequence is 13 residues long. Germline V gene sequence: CDR1 SEHNR, CDR2 FQNEAQ (reference sequence). CDR3 protein: CASSRGRQDEQFF. The CDR3 nucleotides read TGTGCCAGCAGCAGGGGGCGACAAGATGAGCAGTTCTTC. Full variable domain (outside the CDR3, taken from reference TRBV7-9 and TRBJ2-1): DTGVSQNPRHKITKRGQNVTFRCDPISEHNRLYWYRQTLGQGPEFLTYFQNEAQLEKSRLLSDRFSAERPKGSFSTLEIQRTEQGDSAMYLCASSRGRQDEQFFGPGTRLTVL.

Points on this clone: Other DNA sequences within the sample encode an identical CDR3. The V call is TRBV9, the J call TRBJ2-1, with 8 bases identical to TRBD2. Looked up from germline, CDR1 is SGDLS and CDR2 is YYNGEE. The CDR3 runs 15 residues. J was trimmed by 3 bases and V by 0 bases; bases with no gene match: 2. The CDR3 DNA reads TGTGCCAGCAGCGTAGAAGGGACTAGCTACAATGAGCAGTTCTTC. This translates into CASSVEGTSYNEQFF.

This clone was recorded a few times. The chain is built from TRBV7-9 and TRBJ1-5; D unresolved. This CDR3 is built from 16 residues. The germline V and J ends were trimmed by 1 base and 0 bases, with 10 bases remaining between them. Germline-derived CDR1 and CDR2 are SEHNR and FQNEAQ (reference sequence). The CDR3 DNA is TGTGCCAGCAGCTTAGTAGGAGGTTCTAGCAATCAGCCCCAGCATTTT. Translation gives CASSLVGGSSNQPQHF.

This clone was counted a single time. Other nucleotide sequences from this sample produce the same CDR3. This sequence joins TRBV15 and TRBJ2-3; no firm D call. Germline assignment: CDR1 LNHNV and CDR2 YYDKDF (reference sequence). This CDR3 region has 14 residues. V was pared by 1 base and J by 1 base, with 6 bases between. CDR3 protein: CATSRGVGTDTQYF. CDR3 in DNA: TGTGCCACCAGCAGAGGGGTAGGCACAGATACGCAGTATTTT.

The rearrangement joins TRBV9 to TRBJ2-7; D might be TRBD1 (7 bases). The CDR3 runs 15 residues. Trimming removed 4 bases from V and 0 bases from J, with 14 bases in between. From germline, CDR1 is SGDLS and CDR2 YYNGEE. The CDR3 nucleotides are TGTGCCAGCAGCACCGCGGGACAGTCCTCCTACGAGCAGTACTTC. Translated, it gives CASSTAGQSSYEQYF.